This TCR beta chain was captured by sequencing in a study of blood T cells in healthy people across ages. A second PCR of 7 to 11 cycles used a sample-barcoded 5' primer and a J-beta primer mix. One entry per CDR3 protein results from TCRdb running MiXCR on the 5' RACE reads. The sample carries about 1,500,000 distinct CDR3 sequences, about 40% recorded once. The CDR3 is 14 amino acids. Germline V lookup: CDR1 GTSNPN, CDR2 SVGIG (reference sequence). The ends were cut back, 3 bases at V and 4 bases at J, with 14 bases in the middle. All donors came from Russia, were Caucasian and healthy, and spanned ages roughly 6 to 100. There are a few counts of this clonotype.

The sample was blood. The TCR originated in a woman aged 18-35 years in good health. This chain uses TRBV30 with TRBJ2-3; no definite D call. The CDR3 DNA reads TGTGCCTGGAGCTCGATGGGGAAGGCAGATACGCAGTATTTT. Residues: CAWSSMGKADTQYF.